This TCR beta chain is drawn from a study of cytomegalovirus exposure and HLA in healthy donors. From germline, CDR1 is SQVTM and CDR2 ANQGSEA. J lost 0 bases, V lost 5 bases, and 3 bases had no gene match. The CDR3 extends over 15 amino acids. Findings of the study overall: In a later analysis, an Asian-associated ancestry cluster reportedly showed fewer N-insertions than the approximately 700-donor mean. Later work showed greater clonal expansion in HLA-associated TCR beta chains than in equally common others. The sole available immune exposure information was CMV serostatus.

Concerning this clone itself: The antigen is not known.

PCR primers comprised 60 Vbeta and 13 Jbeta primers. The repertoire was sequenced with immunoSEQ multiplex PCR; TCRdb's copy has only in-frame clones and lacks some. The table shows about 97,000 clones, with over 70% occurring only once. V usage is TRBV29-1 and J usage is TRBJ2-3; 12 bases map to TRBD2. Material for sequencing was PBMCs. This TCR was recovered from a man in his forties or fifties in good health and CMV-seronegative. CDR3 DNA: TGCAGCGTTTGGACTAGCGGGATTAGCACAGATACGCAGTATTTT. This translates into CSVWTSGISTDTQYF.